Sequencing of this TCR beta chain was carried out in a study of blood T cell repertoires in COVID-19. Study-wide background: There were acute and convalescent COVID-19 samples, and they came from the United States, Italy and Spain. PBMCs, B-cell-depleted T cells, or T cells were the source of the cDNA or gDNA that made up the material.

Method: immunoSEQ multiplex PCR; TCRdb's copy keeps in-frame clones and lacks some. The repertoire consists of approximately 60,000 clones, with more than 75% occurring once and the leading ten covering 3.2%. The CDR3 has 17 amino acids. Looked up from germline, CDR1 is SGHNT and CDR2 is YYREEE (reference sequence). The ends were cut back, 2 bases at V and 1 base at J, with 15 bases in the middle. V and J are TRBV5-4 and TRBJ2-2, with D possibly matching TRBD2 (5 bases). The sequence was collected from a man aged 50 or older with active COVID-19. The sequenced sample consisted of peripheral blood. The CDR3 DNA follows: TGTGCCAGCAGCTTTCCGACCGAGGGCTTGAACACCGGGGAGCTGTTTTTT. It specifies CASSFPTEGLNTGELFF.